These 26 T cell receptor beta chains were sequenced from one sample in a study of T-cell memory formation after mild COVID-19. TCRdb independently ran MiXCR on the 5' RACE reads; one entry per CDR3 protein. The data show hundreds of thousands of distinct CDR3 sequences, with 15% to 20% seen just once and about 8.1% held by the top ten. The sample taken for sequencing was PBMCs or a T cell subset sorted from them (not recorded which). These receptors originate from an adult woman who had mild COVID-19 (a few samples of this study predate the infection). Cell type and time point are not known.

There are a few counts of this clonotype. The chain links TRBV29-1 to TRBJ2-1; tentatively, D is TRBD1 (5 bases). Germline CDR1 and CDR2: SQVTM and ANQGSEA. Between the trimmed V and J ends, which lost 7 bases and 1 base, there was a span of 14 bases. This CDR3 has 14 residues. The CDR3 protein is CSGLGQESYNEQFF. For the CDR3, the DNA is TGCAGCGGACTGGGGCAGGAGTCCTACAATGAGCAGTTCTTC.

The rearrangement links TRBV7-2 to TRBJ1-1; D not certain. The germline V and J ends were trimmed by 2 bases and 3 bases, with 16 bases remaining between them. This CDR3 has 16 amino acids. CDR1 is SGHTA and CDR2 is FQGNSA in the germline V gene. CDR3 region: CASSLFSRRLYTEAFF. DNA of the CDR3: TGTGCCAGCAGCTTATTCTCACGCAGGCTCTACACTGAAGCTTTCTTT.

V and J are TRBV30 and TRBJ2-2; D perhaps matches TRBD1 (6 bases). The germline V gene encodes CDR1 GTSNPN and CDR2 SVGIG (reference sequence). The V end was cut by 2 bases, the J end by 3 bases, with 16 bases between. The CDR3 length is 16 residues. The CDR3 DNA reads TGTGCCTGGAGTAAAGGAGCGACAGGTGACACCGGGGAGCTGTTTTTT. This sequence encodes CAWSKGATGDTGELFF.

The sample holds a few counts of this clonotype. The chain has TRBV7-2 and TRBJ1-2; 9 bases are shared with TRBD1. V lost 3 bases, J lost 5 bases, and 7 bases stayed unmatched. CDR1 is SGHTA and CDR2 is FQGNSA in the germline V gene. This CDR3 has 15 amino acids. The CDR3 bases are TGTGCCAGCAGCTTGATACAGGGGGCGGGTTATGGCTACACCTTC. Residues: CASSLIQGAGYGYTF.

This clonotype was found a few times. The V call is TRBV6-5, the J call TRBJ2-1; D is uncertain. The V gene's germline CDR1 is MNHEY and CDR2 SVGAGI. The CDR3 runs 14 residues. Trimming left V 0 bases short and J 6 bases short, with 9 bases between. CDR3 DNA sequence: TGTGCCAGCAGTTACTCCCGAACCCTCAATGAGCAGTTCTTC. It encodes CASSYSRTLNEQFF.

The chain employs TRBV10-2 and TRBJ2-1; tentative D call: TRBD2 (5 bases). With 7 bases removed from V and 10 bases from J, the gap between germline ends came to 26 bases. The CDR3 has 16 amino acids. Germline CDR1 reads WSHSY; CDR2 reads SAAADI. The CDR3 here is CASIITRESDTVEQFF. The CDR3, as DNA: TGCGCCAGCATTATCACACGGGAATCCGATACTGTAGAGCAGTTCTTC.

The chain combines TRBV12-3 or TRBV12-4 with TRBJ1-3; no reliable D call. Trimming took 3 bases from V and 8 from J, leaving 14 bases between them. CDR3 length equals 14 residues. CDR3 region: CASSFPGNPDTIYF. The CDR3 nucleotides read TGTGCCAGCAGTTTCCCGGGGAATCCGGACACCATATATTTT.

This clonotype was recorded a few times. The gene calls are TRBV5-4 and TRBJ2-3, with D unresolved. V lost 1 base and J lost 1, with 10 bases in between. Germline CDR1 SGHNT, CDR2 YYREEE (reference sequence). This CDR3 region has 15 residues. The CDR3 sequence: CASSLRDTRTDTQYF. As DNA, the CDR3 is TGTGCCAGCAGCTTGAGAGACACTCGCACAGATACGCAGTATTTT.

V and J are TRBV2 and TRBJ2-7, with a possible D match to TRBD2 (6 bases). Trimming removed 5 bases from V and 6 bases from J, with 20 bases in between. There are 15 residues in the CDR3. From germline, CDR1 is SNHLY and CDR2 FYNNEI. CDR3 amino acids: CASSHRRESVLEQYF. CDR3 bases: TGTGCCAGCAGTCACAGGCGGGAATCAGTTCTCGAGCAGTACTTC.

This clonotype has just a few counts. This chain links TRBV7-8 with TRBJ1-5, with D uncertain. The CDR3 contains 15 residues. V was cut by 1 base and J by 6 bases, with 13 bases left in between. Germline V gives CDR1 SGHVS, CDR2 FQNEAQ. The chain's CDR3 is CASSLGGPVGQPQHF. CDR3 in DNA: TGTGCCAGCAGCTTAGGAGGGCCCGTGGGTCAGCCCCAGCATTTT.

This clonotype was observed a handful of times. The chain joins TRBV20-1 to TRBJ1-2, with TRBD1 matching over 11 bases. The CDR3 runs 13 residues. CDR1 and CDR2 (germline): DFQATT, SNEGSKA (reference sequence). This CDR3 reads CGGQGAINYGYTF. The CDR3 nucleotides read TGCGGCGGACAGGGGGCTATTAACTATGGCTACACCTTC.

This clonotype was counted only a few times. This chain uses TRBV6-5 with TRBJ1-1; no clear D. Germline lookup yields CDR1 MNHEY and CDR2 SVGAGI. The CDR3 is 16 residues long. Trimming removed 0 bases at V and 5 bases at J, with 16 bases between. The CDR3 loop reads CASSYSINTGGTEAFF. In nucleotides, the CDR3 is TGTGCCAGCAGTTACTCGATCAACACCGGCGGAACTGAAGCTTTCTTT.

This clonotype has ten or more counts. Written as DNA, the CDR3 is TGTGCCAGCTCCCAGGGGGCTGGGAGCTCCTACAATGAGCAGTTCTTC. This gives the protein CASSQGAGSSYNEQFF. V is TRBV18 and J is TRBJ2-1; 8 positions agree with TRBD1. CDR1 KGHSH and CDR2 LQKENI come from the germline V gene. Trimming at V came to 6 bases and at J to 0 bases, leaving 7 bases not matched to a gene. This CDR3 comprises 16 residues.

V is TRBV20-1 and J is TRBJ2-2, with 11 bases lining up with TRBD2. The V gene end was trimmed by 2 bases and the J gene end by 4 bases; junction bases not matched to a gene: 0. This CDR3 spans 14 amino acids. Germline CDR1 DFQATT, CDR2 SNEGSKA (reference sequence). The chain's CDR3 is CSARTSGSTGELFF. The CDR3 DNA reads as TGCAGTGCTAGAACTAGCGGGAGCACCGGGGAGCTGTTTTTT.

The chain combines TRBV20-1 with TRBJ1-3; 8 bases map to TRBD1. This CDR3 comprises 16 residues. The V gene end was trimmed by 0 bases and the J gene end by 6 bases; junction bases not matched to a gene: 10. Per the germline V gene, CDR1 is DFQATT and CDR2 is SNEGSKA (reference sequence). CDR3 sequence (DNA): TGCAGTGCTAGAGATCGTAAATCAGGGGGCCTAAACACCATATATTTT. Residues: CSARDRKSGGLNTIYF.

The table lists this clonotype with many counts. The rearrangement uses TRBV7-2 and TRBJ2-7; 9 bases align to TRBD1. CDR1 and CDR2 from the germline V gene are SGHTA and FQGNSA. CDR3 length: 15 amino acids. The junction had 5 bases not matched to a gene; V was cut back by 1 base and J by 4 bases. CDR3 sequence: CASSLVGTGTYEQYF. The CDR3 bases are TGTGCCAGCAGCTTAGTGGGGACAGGGACTTACGAGCAGTACTTC.

The rearrangement joins TRBV12-3 or TRBV12-4 to TRBJ1-2; the D gene is possibly TRBD1 (5 bases). V was cut by 2 bases and J by 4 bases, with 14 bases left in between. This CDR3 spans 15 amino acids. CDR3 region: CASSLSGGLSYGYTF. Written as DNA, the CDR3 is TGTGCCAGCAGTTTAAGCGGGGGACTAAGCTATGGCTACACCTTC.

This clonotype was seen repeatedly, ten times or more. The chain combines TRBV5-6 with TRBJ1-2; 9 positions agree with TRBD1. This CDR3 is 13 amino acids long. Looked up from germline, CDR1 is SGHDT and CDR2 is YYEEEE. V trimming: 3 bases; J trimming: 8 bases; junction bases outside the gene matches: 5. CDR3 protein: CASSYGTGRGYTF. The CDR3, as DNA: TGTGCCAGCAGCTATGGGACAGGGCGAGGCTACACCTTC.

In this sample, this clonotype turned up many times. The chain joins TRBV4-1 to TRBJ2-2; D possibly corresponds to TRBD2 (5 bases). Germline-derived CDR1 and CDR2 are MGHRA and YSYEKL. The CDR3 covers 13 residues. V lost 4 bases and J 4 bases, leaving 7 bases between the germline ends. As DNA, the CDR3 is TGCGCCAGCAGCCTCCGGGGCACCGGGGAGCTGTTTTTT. Residues: CASSLRGTGELFF.

This chain uses TRBV20-1 with TRBJ1-6; D gene ambiguous. The CDR3 sequence is 10 residues long. With 6 bases removed from V and 11 bases from J, the gap between germline ends came to 8 bases. In germline, CDR1 is DFQATT, CDR2 SNEGSKA (reference sequence). The DNA of the CDR3 is TGCAGTGCCCCTGAGCCACCCCTCCACTTT. Protein: CSAPEPPLHF.

The CDR3 DNA reads TGTGCCAGCTCCCAACGGCAGGCTAACTATGGCTACACCTTC. Translation gives CASSQRQANYGYTF. The V and J genes are TRBV18 and TRBJ1-2; no definite D call. The CDR3 runs to 14 residues. V shed 6 bases and J shed 0 bases, with 11 bases lying between them. Germline V CDR1 and CDR2: KGHSH, LQKENI.

The chain recombines TRBV7-9 with TRBJ2-3, with 7 bases identical to TRBD2. The CDR3 is made up of 15 amino acids. Germline V gene sequence: CDR1 SEHNR, CDR2 FQNEAQ (reference sequence). V lost 5 bases to trimming and J lost 5 bases; unmatched junction nucleotides: 10. The chain's CDR3 is CASSVSGTVGDTQYF. The CDR3 nucleotides read TGTGCCAGCAGCGTAAGCGGGACCGTGGGAGATACGCAGTATTTT.

This clonotype was seen a single time. This chain links TRBV29-1 with TRBJ1-1, with 7 nucleotides matching TRBD1. The length of the CDR3 is 12 residues. The V and J ends lost 7 bases and 6 bases, in that order; junction bases with no gene match: 8. Germline V gene sequence: CDR1 SQVTM, CDR2 ANQGSEA. CDR3: CSGVDRVAEAFF. The CDR3 nucleotides are TGCAGCGGGGTCGACAGGGTGGCTGAAGCTTTCTTT. The whole variable domain, remainder taken from reference TRBV29-1 and TRBJ1-1, is SAVISQKPSRDICQRGTSLTIQCQVDSQVTMMFWYRQQPGQSLTLIATANQGSEATYESGFVIDKFPISRPNLTFSTLTVSNMSPEDSSIYLCSGVDRVAEAFFGQGTRLTVV.

This clonotype was recorded a few times. This chain joins TRBV29-1 and TRBJ2-1, with 15 nucleotides matching TRBD2. Germline assignment: CDR1 SQVTM and CDR2 ANQGSEA. The junction had 8 bases not matched to a gene; V was cut back by 7 bases and J by 1 base. The CDR3 runs to 17 residues. The CDR3 reads CSASGLAGGGSYNEQFF. In DNA form, the CDR3 reads TGCAGCGCCTCGGGACTAGCGGGAGGTGGATCCTACAATGAGCAGTTCTTC.

The table lists this clonotype with a few counts. The chain recombines TRBV5-4 with TRBJ2-1; D gene ambiguous. CDR1 and CDR2 (germline): SGHNT, YYREEE (reference sequence). This CDR3 region has 13 residues. Trimming removed 0 bases from V and 6 bases from J, with 7 bases in between. This CDR3 is CASSLGLVNEQFF. The CDR3 coding sequence is TGTGCCAGCAGCTTGGGTCTAGTCAATGAGCAGTTCTTC.

Many counts were recorded for this clonotype. The V gene is TRBV20-1, the J gene TRBJ2-3; TRBD2 is a possible D gene (5 bases). The V gene lost 3 bases and the J gene lost 0 bases, with 10 bases spanning the gap. The CDR3 contains 14 residues. Per germline, CDR1 DFQATT and CDR2 SNEGSKA (reference sequence). CDR3 sequence: CSASKGGSTDTQYF. The CDR3 nucleotides are TGCAGTGCTAGTAAGGGCGGGAGCACAGATACGCAGTATTTT.